The 8 T cell receptor beta chains below all came from one sample that was sequenced in a study of blood T cells in healthy people across ages. Then a second PCR, running roughly 7 to 11 cycles, was carried out with a sample-barcoded 5' primer and a J-beta primer mix. TCRdb ran MiXCR on the 5' RACE reads and lists one entry per CDR3 protein. The sample yields about 650,000 distinct CDR3 sequences, about 30% seen once. Source material: blood. The source of these receptors is a woman aged 80 or over in good health.

The gene calls are TRBV9 and TRBJ2-7; D not certain. Germline CDR1 reads SGDLS; CDR2 reads YYNGEE. The germline V and J ends were trimmed by 2 bases and 2 bases, with 14 bases remaining between them. The CDR3 consists of 15 residues. CDR3 residues: CASSVSVATAYEQYF. The CDR3 coding sequence is TGTGCCAGCAGCGTGTCTGTGGCTACAGCCTACGAGCAGTACTTC.

Ten or more counts support this clonotype. In DNA, the CDR3 is TGTGCCAGCAGTCAAGGACGCGGACTTAATTCACCCCTCCACTTT. Its translation is CASSQGRGLNSPLHF. V gene TRBV6-2 or TRBV6-3 combines with J gene TRBJ1-6; D uncertain. The V gene lost 5 bases and the J gene lost 6 bases, with 14 bases spanning the gap. The CDR3 consists of 15 residues. Germline V CDR1 and CDR2: MNHEY, SVGEGT.

The genes are TRBV2 and TRBJ2-7; D perhaps matches TRBD1 (5 bases). Germline V gene data show CDR1 as SNHLY and CDR2 as FYNNEI. Trimming pared 0 bases from V and 3 bases from J, leaving 9 bases between. The CDR3 loop spans 14 amino acids. The CDR3 here is CASSEAYDSYEQYF. CDR3 nucleotides: TGTGCCAGCAGTGAAGCATACGACAGCTACGAGCAGTACTTC.

This clonotype was counted many times. The chain couples TRBV11-2 to TRBJ2-3; 7 positions agree with TRBD2. Germline V gene data show CDR1 as SGHAT and CDR2 as FQNNGV. The V segment lost 5 bases and the J segment 4 bases; nucleotides outside the gene matches: 12. The CDR3 consists of 16 residues. The CDR3 reads CASSAGTLRGADTQYF. As DNA, the CDR3 is TGTGCCAGCAGCGCGGGGACCCTTCGGGGGGCAGATACGCAGTATTTT.

V usage is TRBV5-1 and J usage is TRBJ2-3; D not resolved. Germline V gene sequence: CDR1 SGHRS, CDR2 YFSETQ. This CDR3 contains 16 residues. V dropped 3 bases and J dropped 2 bases, with 16 bases sitting between them. The CDR3 nucleotides are TGCGCCAGCAGCTCTGGAACCGACGCGTTCACAGATACGCAGTATTTT. It translates to CASSSGTDAFTDTQYF.

The V call is TRBV30, the J call TRBJ1-1; 9 bases line up with TRBD1. V shed 2 bases, J shed 1 base, and the junction held 5 bases outside the gene matches. CDR3 length equals 15 residues. Germline CDR1 is GTSNPN and CDR2 is SVGIG (reference sequence). The CDR3 DNA reads TGTGCCTGGAGTCCCGGGACAGGGCCGAACACTGAAGCTTTCTTT. Its translation is CAWSPGTGPNTEAFF.

Many counts were recorded for this clonotype. This chain connects TRBV4-2 to TRBJ2-7; tentatively, D is TRBD2 (6 bases). V lost 1 base and J lost 5, with 12 bases in between. Germline V gives CDR1 LGHNA, CDR2 YNFKEQ. The CDR3 totals 14 residues. This CDR3 is CASSQGGGDHEQYF. In DNA, the CDR3 is TGTGCCAGCAGCCAAGGGGGCGGGGATCACGAGCAGTACTTC.

This clonotype was seen only once. This sequence may be a read error, since a much larger clone differs from it by one base. CDR3 region: CASSLLSRTVLYQETQYF. Written as DNA, the CDR3 is TGTGCCAGCAGCTTGTTATCCAGAACAGTCCTGTACCAAGAGACCCAGTACTTC. V gene TRBV5-5 combines with J gene TRBJ2-5; D remains unclear. The germline gives CDR1 SGHKS, CDR2 YYEKEE (reference sequence). The CDR3 covers 18 residues. V lost 1 base and J lost 0, with 19 bases in between.